The 16 T cell receptor beta chains in this list originate from one sample, sequenced in a study of cytomegalovirus exposure and HLA in healthy donors. Use of 60 Vbeta and 13 Jbeta primers characterized the PCR. Profiled with immunoSEQ multiplex PCR; TCRdb holds only in-frame clones, not every one. The sample lists 75,000 to 100,000 clones; 75% to 85% were seen once. The sample consisted of PBMCs. These receptors were taken from a man aged 18 to 30 in good health and CMV-seropositive.

V is TRBV29-1 and J is TRBJ2-5, with 9 bases aligning to TRBD1. Per the germline V gene, CDR1 is SQVTM and CDR2 is ANQGSEA. The V gene end was trimmed by 5 bases and the J gene end by 2 bases; junction bases not matched to a gene: 12. The CDR3 length is 16 residues. The CDR3 sequence: CSVPTGGEWRQETQYF. The CDR3 region has the DNA TGCAGCGTTCCCACAGGGGGCGAGTGGAGACAAGAGACCCAGTACTTC.

The sample holds a few counts of this clone. The junction does not match germline at one end; this may be a read error. CDR3 amino acids: CASSQAGGANSYEQYF. The CDR3 coding sequence is TGTGCCAGCAGTCAAGCGGGGGGGGCGAACTCCTACGAGCAGTACTTC. V gene TRBV6-1 combines with J gene TRBJ2-7; 10 bases are a match to TRBD2. CDR1 and CDR2 from the germline V gene are MNHNS and SASEGT. This CDR3 spans 16 amino acids.

The V gene is TRBV6-1, the J gene TRBJ2-7; 9 bases line up with TRBD1. Germline assignment: CDR1 MNHNS and CDR2 SASEGT. The CDR3 has 15 amino acids. Trimming at V came to 1 base and at J to 0 bases, leaving 1 base not matched to a gene. CDR3 sequence (DNA): TGTGCCAGCAGTGAAGAGACAGGGGGCTCCTACGAGCAGTACTTC. Its protein is CASSEETGGSYEQYF.

A remark on this clone: A much larger clone is a single base away; this may be a read error. J is TRBJ1-1 and V is TRBV6-1; a weak D match, TRBD1 (5 bases). Per the germline V gene, CDR1 is MNHNS and CDR2 is SASEGT. There are 13 residues in the CDR3. Deletions cut 2 bases from V and 1 base from J, with 5 bases between. Here the CDR3 reads CASSEQGNTEAFF. The CDR3, as DNA: TGTGCCAGCAGTGAACAGGGGAACACTGAAGCTTTCTTT.

The chain joins TRBV29-1 to TRBJ1-2, with D perhaps matching TRBD1 (5 bases). V was trimmed by 6 bases and J by 0 bases, leaving 14 bases between them. The CDR3 spans 14 residues. Looked up from germline, CDR1 is SQVTM and CDR2 is ANQGSEA. CDR3 nucleotide sequence: TGCAGCGTACAAGCGGGGCTTACTAACTATGGCTACACCTTC. As protein: CSVQAGLTNYGYTF.

The rearrangement links TRBV10-2 to TRBJ1-1; 9 nucleotides align to TRBD1. Trimming removed 7 bases from V and 2 bases from J; junction bases left unmatched: 8. CDR3 length: 15 residues. Germline V gene data show CDR1 as WSHSY and CDR2 as SAAADI. This CDR3 reads CASTQVQGANTEAFF. DNA for the CDR3: TGCGCCAGCACTCAGGTACAGGGGGCAAACACTGAAGCTTTCTTT.

This chain links TRBV4-1 with TRBJ2-3; 9 bases match TRBD1. Per the germline V gene, CDR1 is MGHRA and CDR2 is YSYEKL. This CDR3 contains 15 residues. J was trimmed by 2 bases and V by 4 bases; bases with no gene match: 4. CDR3 coding DNA: TGCGCCAGCAGCCCAGGACAGGGGCACACAGATACGCAGTATTTT. It is translated as CASSPGQGHTDTQYF.

The V call is TRBV19, the J call TRBJ2-2, with 7 bases lining up with TRBD1. CDR1 and CDR2 from the germline V gene are LNHDA and SQIVND (reference sequence). Trimming cost V 4 bases and J 3 bases; bases outside gene matches: 5. CDR3 size: 15 residues. The CDR3 DNA reads TGTGCCAGTAGTACCGGGACAGACTACACCGGGGAGCTGTTTTTT. It translates to CASSTGTDYTGELFF. The full variable domain, completed using reference TRBV19 and TRBJ2-2, is DGGITQSPKYLFRKEGQNVTLSCEQNLNHDAMYWYRQDPGQGLRLIYYSQIVNDFQKGDIAEGYSVSREKKESFPLTVTSAQKNPTAFYLCASSTGTDYTGELFFGEGSRLTVL.

This clone has more than one count but fewer than ten. V is TRBV5-4 and J is TRBJ2-1; the D gene is possibly TRBD2 (7 bases). The CDR3 is 15 amino acids. V was shortened by 4 bases and J by 0 bases, with 11 bases between the two germline ends. Germline loops: CDR1 SGHNT, CDR2 YYREEE (reference sequence). The CDR3, as DNA: TGTGCCAGCAGCCCGGGGGGCACCTCCTACAATGAGCAGTTCTTC. Amino acids: CASSPGGTSYNEQFF. Supplemented by reference TRBV5-4 and TRBJ2-1, the full variable domain reads ETGVTQSPTHLIKTRGQQVTLRCSSQSGHNTVSWYQQALGQGPQFIFQYYREEENGRGNFPPRFSGLQFPNYSSELNVNALELDDSALYLCASSPGGTSYNEQFFGPGTRLTVL.

The V and J genes are TRBV23-1 and TRBJ2-7; D unresolved. TRBV23-1 is sorted into the ORF group, with uncertain function. The CDR3 covers 16 residues. Trimming removed 6 bases from V and 7 bases from J, with 25 bases in between. The CDR3 loop reads CASSLHASYIFWEQYF. In DNA form, the CDR3 reads TGCGCCAGCAGCCTACACGCTAGTTATATCTTTTGGGAGCAGTACTTC.

This chain joins TRBV13 and TRBJ1-1; D may be TRBD1 (5 bases). This CDR3 region has 16 residues. Trimming pared 2 bases from V and 4 bases from J, leaving 17 bases between. Germline CDR1 reads PRHDT; CDR2 reads FYEKMQ (reference sequence). CDR3 sequence (DNA): TGTGCCAGCAGCTTATTTACAGGCAGTGGTGGCACTGAAGCTTTCTTT. Translating gives CASSLFTGSGGTEAFF.

The table lists this clone with a few counts. The J gene is TRBJ1-2, the V gene TRBV9, with D perhaps matching TRBD1 (5 bases). Germline V gene lookup returns CDR1 SGDLS and CDR2 YYNGEE. The CDR3 contains 16 residues. The V end was cut by 0 bases, the J end by 2 bases, with 14 bases between. The CDR3 protein is CASSVVATGLNYGYTF. CDR3 sequence (DNA): TGTGCCAGCAGCGTAGTGGCTACAGGCCTGAACTATGGCTACACCTTC.

About this clone itself: A junction boundary mismatches the germline segment, possibly from a read error. The DNA for the CDR3 is TGTGCCAGCAGCCAAAACGTACAGGGGTCCGGACAAGATACGCGGTATTTT. It translates to CASSQNVQGSGQDTRYF. The V and J genes are TRBV4-2 and TRBJ2-3; 7 bases map to TRBD1. This CDR3 has 17 residues. The germline gives CDR1 LGHNA, CDR2 YNFKEQ.

The gene calls are TRBV4-1 and TRBJ2-7; 9 nucleotides line up with TRBD1. The germline gives CDR1 MGHRA, CDR2 YSYEKL. The CDR3 runs to 17 residues. The V segment lost 1 base and the J segment 4 bases; nucleotides outside the gene matches: 11. The CDR3 DNA follows: TGCGCCAGCAGCCAAGGGGAGCATCGGACAGGGGCTTACGAGCAGTACTTC. Encoded protein: CASSQGEHRTGAYEQYF.

Details on this clone: Given a far larger clone just one base away, this is likely a sequencing read error. The chain links TRBV30 to TRBJ2-7, with 7 bases fitting TRBD1. The V segment lost 7 bases and the J segment 6 bases; nucleotides outside the gene matches: 15. The germline V gene has CDR1 GTSNPN and CDR2 SVGIG (reference sequence). The CDR3 length is 14 residues. CDR3 sequence (DNA): TGTGCCTCGCGTTCTCCCCAGGGGGTATCCGAGCAGTACTTC. Translated: CASRSPQGVSEQYF.

The rearrangement joins TRBV4-1 to TRBJ1-3, with D tentatively TRBD1 (5 bases). CDR1 is MGHRA and CDR2 is YSYEKL in the germline V gene. The CDR3 spans 17 residues. Between the trimmed V and J ends, which lost 1 base and 0 bases, there was a span of 13 bases. The CDR3 loop reads CASSQASHGASGNTIYF. As DNA, the CDR3 is TGCGCCAGCAGCCAAGCATCGCATGGGGCCTCTGGAAACACCATATATTTT.